This T cell receptor (beta chain) is from a study of identical twins. Study conclusions and caveats: It was possible that invariant MAIT and iNKT cells partly confounded the zero-insertion analyses. With beta out-of-frame sequences, excess sharing by twins was weaker.

Concerning this clonotype: Its antigen is not known.

One entry per CDR3 protein results from TCRdb running MiXCR on the 5' RACE reads. The sample has just under 550,000 distinct CDR3 sequences; roughly 15% are singletons. CDR3 length equals 13 residues. Trimming took off 5 bases at V and 4 bases at J, with 9 bases between the two ends. Germline CDR1 MNHNS, CDR2 SASEGT. This same sample was also taken into another study, of yellow fever vaccine responses in identical twins.

The origin of this receptor is a woman aged 18-35 years in good health. Material for sequencing was CD4+ T cells sorted from blood. The chain has TRBV6-1 and TRBJ2-1; maybe TRBD1 (5 bases). The CDR3 is CASSRDRYNEQFF. CDR3 nucleotides: TGTGCCAGCAGTCGCGACAGATACAATGAGCAGTTCTTC.